The clone carrying this TCR beta chain was picked up many times. V dropped 1 base and J dropped 4 bases, with 13 bases sitting between them. The germline V gene encodes CDR1 MNHNS and CDR2 SASEGT. The CDR3 runs 15 residues. With iRepertoire HTBI primers and Arm-PCR of CDR3 regions, TCR beta libraries were built. One entry per CDR3 protein results from TCRdb running MiXCR on the multiplex PCR reads. The repertoire includes about 560,000 distinct CDR3 sequences, roughly 16% of them detected once, and more than 10% sits in the top ten. This sample was included in a study of regulatory T cells in long-lasting Graves disease. Time point denoted: newly diagnosed GD, antithyroid drugs for less than 3 months. Extracted PBMC RNA gave rise to the TCR library. Graves' disease diagnosis relied on American Thyroid Association guidelines. The sample was also reused in another study, on T cells in Graves' hyperthyroidism and ophthalmopathy. That paper adds: Researchers ran a first-round RT-PCR on the TCR CDR3 using the HTBI primer set. Blood also showed most of the thyroid clonotypes that were expanded above 0.001.

This sequence originates from a man aged 18 to 29 with Graves disease. The specimen was peripheral blood mononuclear cells (PBMCs), collected at new diagnosis, from a patient treated with antithyroid drugs. V usage is TRBV6-1 and J usage is TRBJ1-2; D is possibly TRBD1 (6 bases). The CDR3 region is CASSEGYRALYGYTF. CDR3 DNA: TGTGCCAGCAGTGAAGGGTACAGGGCGCTCTATGGCTACACCTTC.